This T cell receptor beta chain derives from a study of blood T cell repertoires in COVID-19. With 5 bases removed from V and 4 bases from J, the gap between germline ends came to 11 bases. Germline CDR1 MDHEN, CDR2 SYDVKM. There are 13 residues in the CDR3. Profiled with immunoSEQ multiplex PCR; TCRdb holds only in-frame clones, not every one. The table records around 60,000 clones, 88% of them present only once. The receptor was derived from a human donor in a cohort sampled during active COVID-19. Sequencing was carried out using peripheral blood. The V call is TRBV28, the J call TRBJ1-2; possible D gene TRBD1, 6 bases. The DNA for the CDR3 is TGTGCCAGCAGTCAGGGGCGAAGCTATGGCTACACCTTC. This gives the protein CASSQGRSYGYTF.